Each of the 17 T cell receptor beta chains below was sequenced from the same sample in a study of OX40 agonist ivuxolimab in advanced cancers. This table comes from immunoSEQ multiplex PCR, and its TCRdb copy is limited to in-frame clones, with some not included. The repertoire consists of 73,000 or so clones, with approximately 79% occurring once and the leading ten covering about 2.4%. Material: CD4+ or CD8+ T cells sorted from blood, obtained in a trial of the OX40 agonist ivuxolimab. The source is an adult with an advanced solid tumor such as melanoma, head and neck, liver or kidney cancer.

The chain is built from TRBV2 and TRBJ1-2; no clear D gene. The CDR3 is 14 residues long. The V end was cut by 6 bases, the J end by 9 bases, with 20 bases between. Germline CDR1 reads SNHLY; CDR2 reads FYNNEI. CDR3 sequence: CASSIRTLDGRYTF. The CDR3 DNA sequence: TGTGCCAGCAGCATACGAACTCTGGACGGACGCTACACCTTC.

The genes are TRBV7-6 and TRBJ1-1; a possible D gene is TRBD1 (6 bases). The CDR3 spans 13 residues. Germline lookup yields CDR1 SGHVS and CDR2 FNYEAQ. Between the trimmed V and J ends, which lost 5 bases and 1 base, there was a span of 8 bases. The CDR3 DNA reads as TGTGCCAGCAGCACGGGACAGAACACTGAAGCTTTCTTT. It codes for CASSTGQNTEAFF.

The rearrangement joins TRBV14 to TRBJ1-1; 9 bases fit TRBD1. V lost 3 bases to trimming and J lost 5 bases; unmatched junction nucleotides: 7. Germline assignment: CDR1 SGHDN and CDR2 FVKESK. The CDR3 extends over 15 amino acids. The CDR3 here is CASSHQQGALTEAFF. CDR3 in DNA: TGTGCCAGCAGCCATCAACAGGGGGCATTAACTGAAGCTTTCTTT. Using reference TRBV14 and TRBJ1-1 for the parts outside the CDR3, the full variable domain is EAGVTQFPSHSVIEKGQTVTLRCDPISGHDNLYWYRRVMGKEIKFLLHFVKESKQDESGMPNNRFLAERTGGTYSTLKVQPAELEDSGVYFCASSHQQGALTEAFFGQGTRLTVV.

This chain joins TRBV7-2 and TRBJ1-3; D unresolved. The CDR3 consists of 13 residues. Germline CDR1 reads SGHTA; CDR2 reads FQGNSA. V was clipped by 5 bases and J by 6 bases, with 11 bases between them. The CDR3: CASSLRHLNTIYF. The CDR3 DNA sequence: TGTGCCAGCAGCCTCAGGCACCTAAACACCATATATTTT.

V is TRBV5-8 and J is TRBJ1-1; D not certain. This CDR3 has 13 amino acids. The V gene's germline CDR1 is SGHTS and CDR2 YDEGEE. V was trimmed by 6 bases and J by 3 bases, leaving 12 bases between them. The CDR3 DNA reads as TGTGCCAGCAACTCTAACTGGGACACTGAAGCTTTCTTT. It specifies CASNSNWDTEAFF.

For the CDR3, the DNA is TGTGCCATCCTTAGCGGTTTGGGCGACGAGCAGTACTTC. This codes for CAILSGLGDEQYF. This sequence joins TRBV10-3 and TRBJ2-7; possible D gene TRBD2, 6 bases. The V gene lost 8 bases and the J gene lost 5 bases, with 16 bases spanning the gap. The length of the CDR3 is 13 residues. Looked up from germline, CDR1 is ENHRY and CDR2 is SYGVKD.

The CDR3 protein is CASSLGEGVSSYEQYF. The CDR3 region has the DNA TGTGCCAGCAGCTTAGGGGAGGGGGTAAGCTCCTACGAGCAGTACTTC. The J gene is TRBJ2-7, the V gene TRBV7-2, with D possibly matching TRBD2 (7 bases). The V end lost 1 base, the J end lost 0 bases, and 13 bases lay between the germline ends. Germline values: CDR1 SGHTA, CDR2 FQGNSA. The CDR3 sequence is 16 residues long.

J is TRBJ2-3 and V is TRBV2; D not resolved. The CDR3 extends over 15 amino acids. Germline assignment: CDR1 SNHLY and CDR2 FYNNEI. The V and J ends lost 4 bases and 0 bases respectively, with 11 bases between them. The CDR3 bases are TGTGCCAGCAGTGTGAGCAGTTCCAGCACAGATACGCAGTATTTT. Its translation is CASSVSSSSTDTQYF.

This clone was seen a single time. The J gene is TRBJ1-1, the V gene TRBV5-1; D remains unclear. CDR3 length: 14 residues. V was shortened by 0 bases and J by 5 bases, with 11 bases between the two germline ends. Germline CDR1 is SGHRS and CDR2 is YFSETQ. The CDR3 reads CASSLVAARTEAFF. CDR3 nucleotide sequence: TGCGCCAGCAGCTTGGTGGCAGCCCGTACTGAAGCTTTCTTT.

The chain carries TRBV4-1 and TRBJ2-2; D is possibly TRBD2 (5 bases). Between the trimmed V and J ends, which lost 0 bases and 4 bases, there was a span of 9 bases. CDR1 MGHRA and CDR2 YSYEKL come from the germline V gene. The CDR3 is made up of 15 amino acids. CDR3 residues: CASSQEGSGTGELFF. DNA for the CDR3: TGCGCCAGCAGCCAAGAGGGAAGCGGCACCGGGGAGCTGTTTTTT.

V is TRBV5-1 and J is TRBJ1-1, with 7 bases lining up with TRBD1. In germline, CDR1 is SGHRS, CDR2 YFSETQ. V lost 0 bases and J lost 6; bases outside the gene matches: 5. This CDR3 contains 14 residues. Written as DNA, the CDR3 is TGCGCCAGCAGCTTGGACAGGGGTAACCCTGAAGCTTTCTTT. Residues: CASSLDRGNPEAFF.

In nucleotides, the CDR3 is TGTGCCACCAGCAGATTACAAGAGACCCAGTACTTC. Amino acid sequence: CATSRLQETQYF. V is TRBV15 and J is TRBJ2-5; unclear D gene. Germline-derived CDR1 and CDR2 are LNHNV and YYDKDF (reference sequence). This CDR3 is 12 amino acids long. The V end lost 2 bases, the J end lost 2 bases, and 3 bases lay between the germline ends.

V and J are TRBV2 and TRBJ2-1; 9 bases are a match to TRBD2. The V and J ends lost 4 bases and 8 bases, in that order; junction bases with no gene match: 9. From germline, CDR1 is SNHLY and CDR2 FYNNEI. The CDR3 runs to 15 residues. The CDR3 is CASSGNSGGGDEQFF. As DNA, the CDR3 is TGTGCCAGCAGTGGAAATAGCGGGGGTGGCGATGAGCAGTTCTTC. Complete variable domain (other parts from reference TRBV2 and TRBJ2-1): EPEVTQTPSHQVTQMGQEVILRCVPISNHLYFYWYRQILGQKVEFLVSFYNNEISEKSEIFDDQFSVERPDGSNFTLKIRSTKLEDSAMYFCASSGNSGGGDEQFFGPGTRLTVL.

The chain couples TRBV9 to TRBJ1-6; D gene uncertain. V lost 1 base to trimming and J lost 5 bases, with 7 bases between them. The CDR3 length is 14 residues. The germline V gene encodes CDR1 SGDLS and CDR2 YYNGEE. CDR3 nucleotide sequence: TGTGCCAGCAGCGTAACACAGCATAATTCACCCCTCCACTTT. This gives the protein CASSVTQHNSPLHF.

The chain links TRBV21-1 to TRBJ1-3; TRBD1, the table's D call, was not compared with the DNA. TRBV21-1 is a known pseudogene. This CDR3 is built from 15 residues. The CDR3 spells CASSKNIQPGNTIYF. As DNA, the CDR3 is TGTGCCAGCAGCAAAAACATACAGCCTGGAAACACCATATATTTT.

The CDR3 DNA follows: TGTGCCAGCAGTACGTTAGCGGGAGACCGCAATGAGCAGTTCTTC. Protein sequence: CASSTLAGDRNEQFF. The chain couples TRBV6-5 to TRBJ2-1, with 9 bases matching TRBD2. In germline, CDR1 is MNHEY, CDR2 SVGAGI. V shed 5 bases and J 6 bases; nucleotides not matched to a gene: 8. The CDR3 covers 15 residues.

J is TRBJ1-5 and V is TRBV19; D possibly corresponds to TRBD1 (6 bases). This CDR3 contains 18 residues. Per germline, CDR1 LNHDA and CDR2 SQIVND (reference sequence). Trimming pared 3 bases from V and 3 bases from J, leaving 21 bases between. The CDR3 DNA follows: TGTGCCAGTAGTATGCGGGGGACACCTGCCAGAGTCAATCAGCCCCAGCATTTT. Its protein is CASSMRGTPARVNQPQHF. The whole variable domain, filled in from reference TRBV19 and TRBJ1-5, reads DGGITQSPKYLFRKEGQNVTLSCEQNLNHDAMYWYRQDPGQGLRLIYYSQIVNDFQKGDIAEGYSVSREKKESFPLTVTSAQKNPTAFYLCASSMRGTPARVNQPQHFGDGTRLSIL.